This record looks at one T cell receptor beta chain sequence and its context. A multiplex PCR was run with 60 Vbeta primers and 13 Jbeta primers. Sequenced by immunoSEQ multiplex PCR; TCRdb stores in-frame clones only, minus some. The repertoire holds under 200,000 clones, with more than 65% as singletons. These data are taken from a study of cytomegalovirus exposure and HLA in healthy donors. Study-level information: Among about 179 million T cells, an earlier analysis found approximately 110 million unique TCR beta sequences. Of 398 genotyped donors, more than 70% clustered with self-reported Caucasian donors.

The sequencing sample was made of PBMCs. The sequence was collected from a man aged 25 to 40 in good health and CMV-seronegative.

The CDR3 bases are TGTGCCACCAGCAGACAACTAGCGGCTAACAATGAGCAGTTCTTC. Amino acids: CATSRQLAANNEQFF. The chain employs TRBV15 and TRBJ2-1; 8 positions agree with TRBD2. The CDR3 length is 15 residues. Germline trimming cut 2 bases from V and 5 bases from J; bases unmatched to any gene: 5. Germline assignment: CDR1 LNHNV and CDR2 YYDKDF (reference sequence). Drawing the rest from reference TRBV15 and TRBJ2-1, the complete variable domain is DAMVIQNPRYQVTQFGKPVTLSCSQTLNHNVMYWYQQKSSQAPKLLFHYYDKDFNNEADTPDNFQSRRPNTSFCFLDIRSPGLGDTAMYLCATSRQLAANNEQFFGPGTRLTVL.